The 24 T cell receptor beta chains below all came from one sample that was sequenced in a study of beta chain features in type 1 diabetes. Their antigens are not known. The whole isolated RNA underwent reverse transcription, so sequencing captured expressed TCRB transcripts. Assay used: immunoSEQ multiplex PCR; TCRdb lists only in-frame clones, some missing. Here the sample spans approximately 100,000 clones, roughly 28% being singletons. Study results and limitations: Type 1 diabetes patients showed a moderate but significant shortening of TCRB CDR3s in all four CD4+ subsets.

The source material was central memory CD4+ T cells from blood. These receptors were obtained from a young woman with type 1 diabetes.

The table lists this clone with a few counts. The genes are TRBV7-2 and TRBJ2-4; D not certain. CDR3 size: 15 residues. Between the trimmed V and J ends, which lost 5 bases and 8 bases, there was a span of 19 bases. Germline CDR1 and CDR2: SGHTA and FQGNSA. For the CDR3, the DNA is TGTGCCAGCAGCCTCACACTATCGAAATCCGACATTCAGTACTTC. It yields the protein CASSLTLSKSDIQYF.

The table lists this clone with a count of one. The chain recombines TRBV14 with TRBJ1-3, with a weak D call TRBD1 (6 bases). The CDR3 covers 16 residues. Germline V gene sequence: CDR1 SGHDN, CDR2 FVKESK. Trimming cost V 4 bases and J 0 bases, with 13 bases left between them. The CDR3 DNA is TGTGCCAGCAGCCTCGGACAGCGGAGCTCTGGAAACACCATATATTTT. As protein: CASSLGQRSSGNTIYF.

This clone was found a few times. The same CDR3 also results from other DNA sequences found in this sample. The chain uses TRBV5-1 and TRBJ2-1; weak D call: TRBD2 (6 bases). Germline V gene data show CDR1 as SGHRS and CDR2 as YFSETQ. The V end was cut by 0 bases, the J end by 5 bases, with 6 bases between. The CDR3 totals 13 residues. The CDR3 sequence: CASSLGLDNEQFF. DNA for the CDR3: TGCGCCAGCAGCTTGGGACTAGACAATGAGCAGTTCTTC.

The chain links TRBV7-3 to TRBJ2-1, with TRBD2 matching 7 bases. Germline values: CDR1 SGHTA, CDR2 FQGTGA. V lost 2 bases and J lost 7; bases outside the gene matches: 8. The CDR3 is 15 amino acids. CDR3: CASSLGRGGLNEQFF. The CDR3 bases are TGTGCCAGCAGCTTAGGGCGGGGAGGGCTAAATGAGCAGTTCTTC. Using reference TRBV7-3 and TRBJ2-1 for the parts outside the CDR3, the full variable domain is GAGVSQTPSNKVTEKGKYVELRCDPISGHTALYWYRQSLGQGPEFLIYFQGTGAADDSGLPNDRFFAVRPEGSVSTLKIQRTERGDSAVYLCASSLGRGGLNEQFFGPGTRLTVL.

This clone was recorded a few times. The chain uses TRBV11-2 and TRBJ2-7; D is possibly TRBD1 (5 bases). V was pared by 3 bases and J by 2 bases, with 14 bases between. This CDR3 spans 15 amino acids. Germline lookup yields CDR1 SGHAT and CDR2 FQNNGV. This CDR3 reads CASSLGLLGPYEQYV. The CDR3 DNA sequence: TGTGCCAGCAGCTTGGGGCTACTCGGGCCCTACGAGCAGTACGTC.

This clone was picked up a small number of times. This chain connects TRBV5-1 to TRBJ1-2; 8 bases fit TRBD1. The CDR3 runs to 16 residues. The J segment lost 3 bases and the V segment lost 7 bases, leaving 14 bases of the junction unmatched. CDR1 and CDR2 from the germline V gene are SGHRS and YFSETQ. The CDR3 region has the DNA TGCGCCAGCCGAGATTCAGGGGGCAGCTTTCACTATGGCTACACCTTC. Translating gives CASRDSGGSFHYGYTF.

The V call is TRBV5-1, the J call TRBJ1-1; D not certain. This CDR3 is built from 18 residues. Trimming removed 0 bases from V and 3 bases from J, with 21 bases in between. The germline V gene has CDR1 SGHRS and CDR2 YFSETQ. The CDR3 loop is CASSLARGGSSKDTEAFF. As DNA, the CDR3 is TGCGCCAGCAGCTTGGCCCGTGGAGGGAGTAGTAAAGACACTGAAGCTTTCTTT.

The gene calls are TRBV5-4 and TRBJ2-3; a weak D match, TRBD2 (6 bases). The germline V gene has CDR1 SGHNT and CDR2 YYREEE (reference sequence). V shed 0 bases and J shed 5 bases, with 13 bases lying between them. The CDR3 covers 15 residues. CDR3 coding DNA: TGTGCCAGCAGCTTGGACGCGGGAAGGGTAGATACGCAGTATTTT. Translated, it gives CASSLDAGRVDTQYF.

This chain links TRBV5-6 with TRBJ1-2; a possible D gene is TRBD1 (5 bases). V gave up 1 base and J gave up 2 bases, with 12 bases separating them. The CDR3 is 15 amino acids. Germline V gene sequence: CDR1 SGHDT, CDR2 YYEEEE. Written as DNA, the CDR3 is TGTGCCAGCAGCTTGAAACCGGACAACAACTATGGCTACACCTTC. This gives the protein CASSLKPDNNYGYTF.

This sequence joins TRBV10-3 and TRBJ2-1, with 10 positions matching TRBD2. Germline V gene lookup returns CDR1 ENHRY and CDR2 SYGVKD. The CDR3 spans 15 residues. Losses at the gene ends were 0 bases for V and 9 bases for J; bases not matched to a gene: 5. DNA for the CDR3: TGTGCCATCAGTGAGTCGTCTAGCGGGAGTGGTGAGCAGTTCTTC. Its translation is CAISESSSGSGEQFF.

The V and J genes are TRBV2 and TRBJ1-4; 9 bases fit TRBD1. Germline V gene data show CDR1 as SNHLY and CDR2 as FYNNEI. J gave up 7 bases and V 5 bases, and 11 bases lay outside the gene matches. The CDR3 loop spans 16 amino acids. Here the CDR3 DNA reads TGTGCCAGCAGTCGGGGACGAGACAGGGGGAGTGAAAAACTGTTTTTT. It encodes CASSRGRDRGSEKLFF.

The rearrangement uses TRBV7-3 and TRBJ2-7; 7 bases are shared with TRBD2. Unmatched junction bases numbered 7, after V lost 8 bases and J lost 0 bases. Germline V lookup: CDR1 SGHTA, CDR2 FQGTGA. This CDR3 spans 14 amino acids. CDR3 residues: CASAASGSSYEQYF. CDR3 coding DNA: TGTGCCAGCGCCGCTAGCGGAAGCTCCTACGAGCAGTACTTC.

The CDR3 coding sequence is TGTGCCAGCAGTTTCTCGGGGGGAAGGTACGAGCAGTACTTC. Protein: CASSFSGGRYEQYF. The chain links TRBV28 to TRBJ2-7; 7 nucleotides align to TRBD2. Germline lookup yields CDR1 MDHEN and CDR2 SYDVKM. J lost 4 bases, V lost 3 bases, and 6 bases had no gene match. CDR3 length: 14 amino acids.

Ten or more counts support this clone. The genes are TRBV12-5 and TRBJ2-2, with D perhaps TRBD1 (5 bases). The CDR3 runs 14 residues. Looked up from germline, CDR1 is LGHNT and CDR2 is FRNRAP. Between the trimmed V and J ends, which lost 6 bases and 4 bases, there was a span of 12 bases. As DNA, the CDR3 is TGTGCTAGTGGAGGCAGGGTAATCACCGGGGAGCTGTTTTTT. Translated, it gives CASGGRVITGELFF.

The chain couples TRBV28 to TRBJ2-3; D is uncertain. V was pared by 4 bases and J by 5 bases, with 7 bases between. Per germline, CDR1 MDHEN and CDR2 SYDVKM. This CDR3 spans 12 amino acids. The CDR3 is CASSSRRDTQYF. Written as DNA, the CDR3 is TGTGCCAGCAGTTCTAGGAGAGATACGCAGTATTTT.

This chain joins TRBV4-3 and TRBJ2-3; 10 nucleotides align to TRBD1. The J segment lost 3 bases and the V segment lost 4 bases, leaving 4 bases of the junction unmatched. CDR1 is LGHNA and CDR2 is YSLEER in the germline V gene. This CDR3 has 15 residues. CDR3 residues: CASSPGQGQTDTQYF. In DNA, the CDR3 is TGCGCCAGCAGCCCGGGACAGGGGCAGACAGATACGCAGTATTTT.

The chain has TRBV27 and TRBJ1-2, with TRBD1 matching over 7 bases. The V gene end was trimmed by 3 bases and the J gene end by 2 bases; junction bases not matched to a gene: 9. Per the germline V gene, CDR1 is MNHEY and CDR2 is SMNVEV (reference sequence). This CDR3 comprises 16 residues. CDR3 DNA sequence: TGTGCCAGCAGTTTGATAGGGGGCAGGGCGAACTATGGCTACACCTTC. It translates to CASSLIGGRANYGYTF.

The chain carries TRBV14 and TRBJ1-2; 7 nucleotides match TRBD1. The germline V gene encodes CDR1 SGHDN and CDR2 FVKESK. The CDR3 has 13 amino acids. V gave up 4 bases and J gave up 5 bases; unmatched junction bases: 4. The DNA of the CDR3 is TGTGCCAGCAGCCCCGACAGGGATTATGGCTACACCTTC. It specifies CASSPDRDYGYTF.

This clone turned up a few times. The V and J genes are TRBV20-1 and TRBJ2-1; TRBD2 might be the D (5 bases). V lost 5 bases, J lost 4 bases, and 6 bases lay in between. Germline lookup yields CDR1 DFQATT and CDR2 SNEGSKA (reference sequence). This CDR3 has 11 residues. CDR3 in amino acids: CSALAYNEQFF. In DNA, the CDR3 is TGCAGTGCTTTAGCGTACAATGAGCAGTTCTTC.

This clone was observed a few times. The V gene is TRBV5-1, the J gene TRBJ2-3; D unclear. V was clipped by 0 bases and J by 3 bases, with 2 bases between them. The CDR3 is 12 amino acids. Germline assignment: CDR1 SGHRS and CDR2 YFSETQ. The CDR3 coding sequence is TGCGCCAGCAGCTTGGCTACAGATACGCAGTATTTT. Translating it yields CASSLATDTQYF.

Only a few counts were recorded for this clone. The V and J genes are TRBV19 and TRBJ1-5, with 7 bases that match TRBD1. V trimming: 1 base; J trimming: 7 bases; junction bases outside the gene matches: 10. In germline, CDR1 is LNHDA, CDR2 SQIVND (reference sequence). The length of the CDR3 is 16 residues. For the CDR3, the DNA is TGTGCCAGTAGTATAGGGTCAGGGGGAGGACGGCAGCCCCAGCATTTT. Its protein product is CASSIGSGGGRQPQHF.

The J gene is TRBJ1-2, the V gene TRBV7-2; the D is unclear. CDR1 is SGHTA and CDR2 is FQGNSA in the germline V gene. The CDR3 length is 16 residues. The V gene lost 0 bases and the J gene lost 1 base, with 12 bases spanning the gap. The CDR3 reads CASSLAFRGNNYGYTF. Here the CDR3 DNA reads TGTGCCAGCAGCTTAGCGTTTCGGGGAAATAACTATGGCTACACCTTC. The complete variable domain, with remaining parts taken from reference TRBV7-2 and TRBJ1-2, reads GAGVSQSPSNKVTEKGKDVELRCDPISGHTALYWYRQSLGQGLEFLIYFQGNSAPDKSGLPSDRFSAERTGGSVSTLTIQRTQQEDSAVYLCASSLAFRGNNYGYTFGSGTRLTVV.

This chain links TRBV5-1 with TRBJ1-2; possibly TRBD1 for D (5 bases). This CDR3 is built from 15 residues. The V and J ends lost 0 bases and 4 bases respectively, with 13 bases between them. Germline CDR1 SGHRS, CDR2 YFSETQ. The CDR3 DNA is TGCGCCAGCAGCTTGGACGGGGGGATGGGCTATGGCTACACCTTC. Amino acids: CASSLDGGMGYGYTF.

The CDR3 protein is CASSKGQGDQPQHF. The CDR3 DNA reads as TGTGCCAGCAGTAAGGGACAGGGAGATCAGCCCCAGCATTTT. The chain employs TRBV7-2 and TRBJ1-5; 9 bases are shared with TRBD1. The CDR3 length is 14 residues. Germline trimming cut 6 bases from V and 5 bases from J; bases unmatched to any gene: 5. CDR1 is SGHTA and CDR2 is FQGNSA in the germline V gene.